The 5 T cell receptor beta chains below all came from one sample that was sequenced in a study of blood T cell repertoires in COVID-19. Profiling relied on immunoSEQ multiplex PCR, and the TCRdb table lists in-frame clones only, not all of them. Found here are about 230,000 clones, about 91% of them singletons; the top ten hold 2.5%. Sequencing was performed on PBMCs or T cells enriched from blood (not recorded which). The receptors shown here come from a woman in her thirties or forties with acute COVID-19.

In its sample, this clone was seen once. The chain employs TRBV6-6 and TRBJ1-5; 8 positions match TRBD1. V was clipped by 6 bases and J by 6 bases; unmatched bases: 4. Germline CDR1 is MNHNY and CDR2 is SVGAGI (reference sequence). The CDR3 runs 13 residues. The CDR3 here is CASSTGGGQPQHF. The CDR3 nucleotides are TGTGCCAGCAGCACAGGGGGAGGTCAGCCCCAGCATTTT.

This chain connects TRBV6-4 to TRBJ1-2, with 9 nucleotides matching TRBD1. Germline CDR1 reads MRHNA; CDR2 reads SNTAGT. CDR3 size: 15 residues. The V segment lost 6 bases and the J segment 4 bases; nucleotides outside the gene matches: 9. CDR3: CASRVQGAGGYGYTF. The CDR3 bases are TGTGCCAGCAGGGTACAGGGGGCTGGAGGCTATGGCTACACCTTC.

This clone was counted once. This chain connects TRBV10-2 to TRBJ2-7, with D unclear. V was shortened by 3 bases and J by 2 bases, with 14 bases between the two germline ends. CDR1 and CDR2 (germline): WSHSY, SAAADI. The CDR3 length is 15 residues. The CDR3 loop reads CASSDSTGAPYEQYF. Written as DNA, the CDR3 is TGCGCCAGCAGTGATTCCACCGGAGCCCCCTACGAGCAGTACTTC.

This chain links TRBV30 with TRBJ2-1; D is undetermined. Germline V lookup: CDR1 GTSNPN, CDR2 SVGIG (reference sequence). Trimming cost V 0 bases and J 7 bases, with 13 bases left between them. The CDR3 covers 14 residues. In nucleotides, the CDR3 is TGTGCCTGGAGTGTAGGTGTCAGGTTAAATGAGCAGTTCTTC. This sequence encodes CAWSVGVRLNEQFF.

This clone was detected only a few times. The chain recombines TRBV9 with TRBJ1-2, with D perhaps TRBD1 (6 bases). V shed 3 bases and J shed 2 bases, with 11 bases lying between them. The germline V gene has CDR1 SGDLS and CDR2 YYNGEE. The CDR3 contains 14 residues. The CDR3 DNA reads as TGTGCCAGCAGCGCCACAGGGTCGAACTATGGCTACACCTTC. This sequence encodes CASSATGSNYGYTF.